These T cell receptor beta chains were read from a single sample in a study of Ad26.COV2.S vaccination and SARS-CoV-2 variants. The repertoire was sequenced with immunoSEQ multiplex PCR; TCRdb's copy has only in-frame clones and lacks some. Among roughly 450,000 clones listed, 75% to 95% were seen once. The input for sequencing was peripheral blood, taken in a trial of Ad26.COV2.S vaccine versus placebo. The receptors stem from a person aged 18-65 years who received the Ad26.COV2.S COVID-19 vaccine or a placebo. Both conserved end residues are part of each CDR3. Fields, in order: D gene, V gene, clone size, J gene, CDR3 protein, CDR3 DNA. A D gene is named only where the DNA matches it firmly. Clone size, where shown, is once, few, many, or a class for clones that have expanded.

>TRBD1|TRBV5-4|-|TRBJ2-5
CASSPGAGGASETQYF
TGTGCCAGCAGCCCTGGAGCAGGGGGCGCTTCGGAGACCCAGTACTTC
>-|TRBV18|-|TRBJ1-5
CASSPLGDGNQPQHF
TGTGCCAGCTCACCACTAGGGGATGGCAATCAGCCCCAGCATTTT
>-|TRBV5-1|-|TRBJ1-4
CASSLAGATNEKLFF
TGCGCCAGCAGCTTGGCGGGCGCAACTAATGAAAAACTGTTTTTT
>TRBD1|TRBV6-5|once|TRBJ1-5
CASSTGTGGSTQHF
TGTGCCAGCAGTACCGGGACAGGGGGCAGTACCCAGCATTTT
>-|TRBV7-6|-|TRBJ2-2
CASSSWGQNTGELFF
TGTGCCAGCAGCTCCTGGGGACAGAACACCGGGGAGCTGTTTTTT
>TRBD1|TRBV6-5|-|TRBJ1-5
CASIRQGEIQPQHF
TGTGCCAGCATCCGACAGGGGGAAATTCAGCCCCAGCATTTT
>-|TRBV6-2/TRBV6-3|-|TRBJ2-5
CASSYWAIQETQYF
TGTGCCAGCAGTTACTGGGCGATCCAAGAGACCCAGTACTTC
>-|TRBV5-1|-|TRBJ1-1
CASSLAALSTEAFF
TGCGCCAGCAGCTTGGCCGCTTTGAGTACTGAAGCTTTCTTT
>TRBD1|TRBV5-6|-|TRBJ1-5
CASSLQGNSNQPQHF
TGTGCCAGCAGCTTACAGGGGAATAGCAATCAGCCCCAGCATTTT
>-|TRBV7-9|-|TRBJ1-2
CASSLGGLGYTF
TGTGCCAGCAGCTTAGGAGGTTTGGGATACACCTTC
>-|TRBV5-1|-|TRBJ2-1
CASSLRGNKDNEQFF
TGCGCCAGCAGCTTAAGGGGAAACAAGGACAATGAGCAGTTCTTC
>-|TRBV4-3|-|TRBJ2-7
CASSQDEGGFEYF
TGCGCCAGCAGCCAAGATGAAGGAGGTTTCGAGTACTTC
>-|TRBV7-6|once|TRBJ1-1
CASSLLAVGSLYVEAFF
TGTGCCAGCAGCTTACTGGCAGTGGGCAGCTTGTATGTTGAAGCTTTCTTT
>-|TRBV28|-|TRBJ2-7
CASRPAGQIAYEQYF
TGTGCCAGCAGGCCCGCCGGACAGATAGCCTACGAGCAGTACTTC
>-|TRBV7-3|-|TRBJ2-5
CASSLTGAGETQYF
TGTGCCAGCAGCTTAACAGGGGCGGGAGAGACCCAGTACTTC
>-|TRBV9|-|TRBJ2-3
CASSVVSTGSTDTQYF
TGTGCCAGCAGCGTGGTCTCCACGGGAAGCACAGATACGCAGTATTTT
>-|TRBV30|few|TRBJ2-7
CAWTRTTREQYF
TGTGCCTGGACACGGACGACCCGGGAGCAGTACTTC
>TRBD1|TRBV5-6|once|TRBJ1-1
CASSFGTGGLDTEAFF
TGTGCCAGCAGCTTCGGGACAGGGGGCCTGGACACTGAAGCTTTCTTT
>-|TRBV25-1|-|TRBJ1-5
CASRGGGSNQPQHF
TGTGCCAGCAGGGGCGGGGGAAGCAATCAGCCCCAGCATTTT
>TRBD1|TRBV30|-|TRBJ1-1
CAWSPYSGTANTEAFF
TGTGCCTGGAGCCCATATTCCGGGACAGCGAACACTGAAGCTTTCTTT
>TRBD2|TRBV14|-|TRBJ2-1
CASSHYKAGDQNEQFF
TGTGCCAGCAGCCATTACAAAGCGGGAGATCAGAATGAGCAGTTCTTC
>-|TRBV14|-|TRBJ2-7
CASSQVSGDYEQYF
TGTGCCAGCAGCCAAGTTTCGGGAGACTACGAGCAGTACTTC